This TCR beta chain emerged from a study of CD8 T cells in Susac syndrome. When the RNA was reverse transcribed, random hexamers were used with an input of about 0.45 to 1 ug. MiXCR, run by TCRdb on the immunoSEQ multiplex PCR reads, gives a single entry per CDR3 protein. The sample lists 150,000 to 200,000 distinct CDR3 sequences, 95% occurring once. The CDR3 covers 15 residues. Trimming shortened V by 5 bases and J by 10 bases, and 26 bases separated the two germline ends. Germline V gene data show CDR1 as DFQATT and CDR2 as SNEGSKA (reference sequence). This receptor was identified in a human donor with Susac syndrome. The sequenced sample consisted of CD8+ T cells from PBMCs. The chain carries TRBV20-1 and TRBJ1-1; possibly TRBD1 for D (6 bases). The CDR3 DNA reads as TGCAGTGCTTCTAACCCACCGACAGGAATCCCGGTAGCTTTCTTT. This encodes CSASNPPTGIPVAFF.